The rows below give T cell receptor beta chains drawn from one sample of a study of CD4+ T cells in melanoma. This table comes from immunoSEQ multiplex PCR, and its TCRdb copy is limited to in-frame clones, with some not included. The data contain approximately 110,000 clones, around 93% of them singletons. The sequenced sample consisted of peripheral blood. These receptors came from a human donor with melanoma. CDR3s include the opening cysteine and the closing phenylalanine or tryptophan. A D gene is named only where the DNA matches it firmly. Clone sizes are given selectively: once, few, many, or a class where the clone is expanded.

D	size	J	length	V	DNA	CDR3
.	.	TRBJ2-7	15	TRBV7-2	TGTGCCAGCAGCTTAGTTGGCAGAAATTCCTACGAGCAGTACTTC	CASSLVGRNSYEQYF
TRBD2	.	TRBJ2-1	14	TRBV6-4	TGTGCCAGCAGTGCCGGACTAGCGGACAATGAGCAGTTCTTC	CASSAGLADNEQFF
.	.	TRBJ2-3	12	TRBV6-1	TGTGCCAGCAGTCGCGGGGCAGATACGCAGTATTTT	CASSRGADTQYF
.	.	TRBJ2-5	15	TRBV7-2	TGTGCCAGCAGCACTCCGACAGGTCCCCGAGGGACCCAGTACTTC	CASSTPTGPRGTQYF
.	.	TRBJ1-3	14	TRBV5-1	TGCGCCAGCAGCCTCGACGGCTCTGGAAACACCATATATTTT	CASSLDGSGNTIYF
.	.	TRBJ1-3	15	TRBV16	TGTGCCAGCAGCCAGATGGACTTCTCTGGAAACACCATATATTTT	CASSQMDFSGNTIYF
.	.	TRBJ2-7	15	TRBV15	TGTGCCACCAGCAGCGGTAGACAGGCCATGATGGAGCAGTACTTC	CATSSGRQAMMEQYF
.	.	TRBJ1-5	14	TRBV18	TGTGCCAGCTCACCACCGGGAGGTAATCAGCCCCAGCATTTT	CASSPPGGNQPQHF
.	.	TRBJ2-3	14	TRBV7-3	TGTGCCAGCAGCTTAACGGCCGCAACCGATACGCAGTATTTT	CASSLTAATDTQYF
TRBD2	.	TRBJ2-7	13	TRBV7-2	TGTGCCAGCAGCCAGCGGGGCCTATACGAGCAGTACTTC	CASSQRGLYEQYF
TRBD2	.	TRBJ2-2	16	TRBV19	TGTGCCAGTATCCGATCTAGCGGGAGTGTCACCGGGGAGCTGTTTTTT	CASIRSSGSVTGELFF
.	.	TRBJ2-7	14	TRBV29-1	TGCAGCGCAATACCAACCGACACATCGATGGAGCAGTACTTC	CSAIPTDTSMEQYF
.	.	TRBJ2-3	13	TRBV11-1	TGTGCCAGCAGCTTTCCTCAGGGAGATACGCAGTATTTT	CASSFPQGDTQYF
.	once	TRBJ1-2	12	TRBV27	TGTGCCAGCAGTTCAGGGGCCTATGGCTACACCTTC	CASSSGAYGYTF
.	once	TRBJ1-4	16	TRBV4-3	TGCGCCAGCAGCCAAGATTTCGGAACGGCAAATGAAAAACTGTTTTTT	CASSQDFGTANEKLFF
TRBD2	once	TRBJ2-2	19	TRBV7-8	TGTGCCAGCAGCTTCTGGACTAGCGGGAGAGGGGCGAGCACCGGGGAGCTGTTTTTT	CASSFWTSGRGASTGELFF
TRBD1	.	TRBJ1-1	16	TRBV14	TGTGCCAGCAGCCAGTGGGGGACAGGGGGGCACACTGAAGCTTTCTTT	CASSQWGTGGHTEAFF
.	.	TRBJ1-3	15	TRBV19	TGTGCCAGTCATCCCGGAGGGGCGGCCGGAAACACCATATATTTT	CASHPGGAAGNTIYF
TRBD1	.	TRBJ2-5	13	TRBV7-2	TGTGCCAGCAGCCGGACAGGAGCAGAGACCCAGTACTTC	CASSRTGAETQYF
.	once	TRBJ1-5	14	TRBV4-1	TGCGCCAGCAGCCAGGGAATCGGGGGTCAGCCCCAGCATTTT	CASSQGIGGQPQHF
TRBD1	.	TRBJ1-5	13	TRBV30	TGTGCCTGGGCAACAGGGGGCAATCAGCCCCAGCATTTT	CAWATGGNQPQHF
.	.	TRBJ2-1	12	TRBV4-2	TGTGCCAGCAGCCAGACGAACAATGAGCAGTTCTTC	CASSQTNNEQFF
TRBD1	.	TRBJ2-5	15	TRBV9	TGTGCCAGCAGCACTCCCACAGGGGTTGGCGAGACCCAGTACTTC	CASSTPTGVGETQYF
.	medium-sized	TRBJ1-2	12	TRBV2	TGTGCCAGCCTTTCCGTAGCGGGCGGCTACACCTTC	CASLSVAGGYTF
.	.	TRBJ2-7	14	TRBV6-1	TGTGCCAGCAGTCACTGGGGACGGGAAAACGAGCAGTACTTC	CASSHWGRENEQYF
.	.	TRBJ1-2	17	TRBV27	TGTGCCAGCAGTTTAAAAGAGGGAAGCAGGGTATTTTATGGCTACACCTTC	CASSLKEGSRVFYGYTF
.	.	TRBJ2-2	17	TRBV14	TGTGCCAGCAGCCAAGCGAGGGACTCCGCGAACACCGGGGAGCTGTTTTTT	CASSQARDSANTGELFF
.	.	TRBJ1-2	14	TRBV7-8	TGTGCCAGCAGCTTAGATATGGGCGTCTATGGCTACACCTTC	CASSLDMGVYGYTF
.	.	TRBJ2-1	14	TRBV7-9	TGTGCCAGCAGCTTAGAGGTTACCGGAAAAGAGCAGTTCTTC	CASSLEVTGKEQFF
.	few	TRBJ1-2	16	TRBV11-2	TGTGCCAGCAGCTCGCTCCGGACCTATAATAACTATGGCTACACCTTC	CASSSLRTYNNYGYTF
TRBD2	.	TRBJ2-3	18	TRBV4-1	TGCGCCAGCAGCCAGAACCCCCAGACTAGCGGGAGCGCAGATACGCAGTATTTT	CASSQNPQTSGSADTQYF
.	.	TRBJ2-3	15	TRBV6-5	TGTGCCAGCAGTCTGGACCCCGCCTGGACAGATACGCAGTATTTT	CASSLDPAWTDTQYF
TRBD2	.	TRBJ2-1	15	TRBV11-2	TGTGCCACTCGCATAGCGGGGGAATCCTACAATGAGCAGTTCTTC	CATRIAGESYNEQFF
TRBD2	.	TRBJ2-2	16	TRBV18	TGTGCCAGCTCCGCGACTAGCGGGGGGGTGCTCCGGGAGCTGTTTTTT	CASSATSGGVLRELFF
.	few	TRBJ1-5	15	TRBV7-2	TGTGCCAGCAGCCTACGGGTAGCACACAATCAGCCCCAGCATTTT	CASSLRVAHNQPQHF
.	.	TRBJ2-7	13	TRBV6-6	TGTGCCAGCAGCCATCTGAACTCCGAGGGGCAGTACTTC	CASSHLNSEGQYF
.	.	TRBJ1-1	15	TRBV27	TGTGCCAGCAGTTTATTGGGGACGGTGAACACTGAAGCTTTCTTT	CASSLLGTVNTEAFF
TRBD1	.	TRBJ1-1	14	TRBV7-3	TGTGCCAGCAGCTTAAGTGGGACAGACACTGAAGCTTTCTTT	CASSLSGTDTEAFF
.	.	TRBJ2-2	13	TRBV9	TGTGCCAGCAGCGTTACCGGGTTCGGGGAGCTGTTTTTT	CASSVTGFGELFF
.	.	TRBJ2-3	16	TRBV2	TGTGCCAGCAGTGAAGCTTCCGGCCCCAGAGGTTCGGCGCAGTATTTT	CASSEASGPRGSAQYF